The clone carrying this TCR beta chain showed up many times. Its antigen is currently unknown. TCR beta CDR3 regions were amplified from RNA. The HTBI primer set drove a first-round RT-PCR of the TCR CDR3. TCRdb re-analysed the multiplex PCR reads in MiXCR, keeping a single row per CDR3 protein. The repertoire includes around 480,000 distinct CDR3 sequences, around 15% of them detected once, and less than 20% sits in the top ten. The record originates from a study of T cells in Graves' hyperthyroidism and ophthalmopathy. With a duration under 2 months, the hyperthyroidism was newly diagnosed in patients aged 18 to 65. The source of the PBMCs was less than 12 ml of fresh peripheral blood. Overall study results and limits: Ophthalmopathy stood apart from stable hyperthyroidism in a 13 V-J model.

Germline V gene sequence: CDR1 LNHDA, CDR2 SQIVND (reference sequence). This CDR3 is built from 15 residues. After removal of 6 bases from V and 3 bases from J, the junction contained 9 bases not matched to a gene. This TCR came from a young woman with Graves' hyperthyroidism. The genes are TRBV19 and TRBJ2-5; TRBD2 matches 8 bases. Sequenced material: blood. CDR3 in amino acids: CASSPRGAGEETQYF. The CDR3 nucleotides are TGTGCCAGTAGCCCCCGGGGAGCGGGAGAAGAGACCCAGTACTTC.